Below, 18 T cell receptor beta chains from the same sample are listed, as sequenced in a study of identical twins. A single record per CDR3 protein comes from TCRdb applying MiXCR to the 5' RACE reads. The profile shows 650,000 to 750,000 distinct CDR3 sequences, about 20% of them singletons. These records were also assigned to another study, of T cells expressing NK-cell markers.

The sequenced sample was PBMCs. These TCRs come from a woman younger than 35 in good health.

This clonotype came up many times. This chain connects TRBV6-5 to TRBJ2-1; 7 nucleotides agree with TRBD2. The CDR3 length is 14 residues. V was clipped by 2 bases and J by 4 bases; unmatched bases: 2. Germline V lookup: CDR1 MNHEY, CDR2 SVGAGI. The CDR3 region is CASSYSGKYNEQFF. CDR3 nucleotides: TGTGCCAGCAGTTACAGCGGGAAATACAATGAGCAGTTCTTC.

This clonotype was seen repeatedly, ten times or more. This sequence joins TRBV6-6 and TRBJ2-5; D not certain. Germline V gene lookup returns CDR1 MNHNY and CDR2 SVGAGI (reference sequence). The CDR3 covers 13 residues. Trimming left V 3 bases short and J 2 bases short, with 7 bases between. The CDR3 loop is CASSYGRQETQYF. The CDR3, as DNA: TGTGCCAGCAGTTATGGTAGGCAAGAGACCCAGTACTTC.

This clonotype has at least ten counts. The genes are TRBV12-3 or TRBV12-4 and TRBJ2-7; TRBD1 might be the D (6 bases). V shed 5 bases and J shed 4 bases, with 15 bases lying between them. The CDR3 is 14 residues long. In DNA, the CDR3 is TGTGCCAGCAGTCCCCTGGACAGTATTTACGAGCAGTACTTC. Translation gives CASSPLDSIYEQYF.

The rearrangement uses TRBV5-1 and TRBJ2-5; D is perhaps TRBD1 (5 bases). V lost 4 bases, J lost 4 bases, and 14 bases lay in between. CDR1 and CDR2 (germline): SGHRS, YFSETQ. The length of the CDR3 is 14 residues. CDR3 nucleotide sequence: TGCGCCAGCAGCGCCGAAGGTGGGGCAGAGACCCAGTACTTC. It encodes CASSAEGGAETQYF. The full variable domain, in which reference TRBV5-1 and TRBJ2-5 provide the parts outside the CDR3, is KAGVTQTPRYLIKTRGQQVTLSCSPISGHRSVSWYQQTPGQGLQFLFEYFSETQRNKGNFPGRFSGRQFSNSRSEMNVSTLELGDSALYLCASSAEGGAETQYFGPGTRLLVL.

This clonotype was counted between two and nine times. The V and J genes are TRBV12-3 or TRBV12-4 and TRBJ2-7; 11 bases fit TRBD2. J gave up 3 bases and V 7 bases, and 8 bases lay outside the gene matches. The length of the CDR3 is 15 residues. The CDR3: CASNIGGLAVYEQYF. The CDR3 nucleotides are TGTGCCAGCAACATAGGGGGACTAGCGGTCTACGAGCAGTACTTC.

At least ten counts were recorded for this clonotype. The chain is built from TRBV6-1 and TRBJ2-3; TRBD2 aligns across 10 bases. Germline loops: CDR1 MNHNS, CDR2 SASEGT. The V and J ends lost 4 bases and 0 bases, in that order; junction bases with no gene match: 1. The CDR3 extends over 15 amino acids. In DNA, the CDR3 is TGTGCCAGCAGTGCTAGCGGGAGAAGCACAGATACGCAGTATTTT. Its translation is CASSASGRSTDTQYF.

This chain connects TRBV13 to TRBJ2-2; maybe TRBD2 (5 bases). Trimming stripped 4 bases from V and 7 bases from J, with 13 bases between. The CDR3 is made up of 14 amino acids. Germline lookup yields CDR1 PRHDT and CDR2 FYEKMQ (reference sequence). CDR3 region: CASSYWSGNGELFF. CDR3 bases: TGTGCCAGCAGCTATTGGTCCGGGAACGGGGAGCTGTTTTTT. Full variable domain (remainder filled in from reference TRBV13 and TRBJ2-2): AAGVIQSPRHLIKEKRETATLKCYPIPRHDTVYWYQQGPGQDPQFLISFYEKMQSDKGSIPDRFSAQQFSDYHSELNMSSLELGDSALYFCASSYWSGNGELFFGEGSRLTVL.

This clonotype was recorded a few times. The chain recombines TRBV5-5 with TRBJ2-1, with D unclear. The germline gives CDR1 SGHKS, CDR2 YYEKEE (reference sequence). This CDR3 spans 13 amino acids. V was trimmed by 2 bases and J by 4 bases, leaving 7 bases between them. CDR3 nucleotide sequence: TGTGCCAGCAGCTTATACCGGTACAATGAGCAGTTCTTC. Its translation: CASSLYRYNEQFF.

DNA for the CDR3: TGTGCCAGCAGGCTCACAGGGGGAGTTGGGACCCAGTACTTC. Its protein is CASRLTGGVGTQYF. The chain recombines TRBV12-3 or TRBV12-4 with TRBJ2-5, with 8 bases aligning to TRBD1. V lost 6 bases, J lost 7 bases, and 10 bases stayed unmatched. This CDR3 is 14 amino acids long.

This clonotype was counted only a few times. The chain links TRBV12-3 or TRBV12-4 to TRBJ2-7, with TRBD1 identical over 8 bases. V shed 5 bases, J shed 6 bases, and the junction held 15 bases outside the gene matches. The CDR3 is 16 residues long. The CDR3 region is CASSPFSPGQVVEQYF. The CDR3 DNA sequence: TGTGCCAGCAGTCCCTTCTCACCGGGACAGGTTGTCGAGCAGTACTTC.

The table lists this clonotype with a few counts. V is TRBV7-2 and J is TRBJ2-3; D might be TRBD2 (5 bases). This CDR3 contains 15 residues. Looked up from germline, CDR1 is SGHTA and CDR2 is FQGNSA. V gave up 3 bases and J gave up 0 bases, with 10 bases separating them. As DNA, the CDR3 is TGTGCCAGCAGCTTCTACGGGGTTAGCACAGATACGCAGTATTTT. It translates to CASSFYGVSTDTQYF.

The count of this clonotype is one. The J gene is TRBJ2-3, the V gene TRBV9, with D possibly being TRBD2 (6 bases). With 4 bases removed from V and 6 bases from J, the gap between germline ends came to 24 bases. Germline CDR1 and CDR2: SGDLS and YYNGEE. The CDR3 covers 17 residues. The CDR3 DNA reads as TGTGCCAGCAGCCTCACCGGTAGCGGTGTTGGGGGGGATACGCAGTATTTT. Translation: CASSLTGSGVGGDTQYF. Full variable domain (rest looked up from reference TRBV9 and TRBJ2-3): DSGVTQTPKHLITATGQRVTLRCSPRSGDLSVYWYQQSLDQGLQFLIQYYNGEERAKGNILERFSAQQFPDLHSELNLSSLELGDSALYFCASSLTGSGVGGDTQYFGPGTRLTVL.

CDR3 nucleotide sequence: TGTGCCAGCACCGGGACGGAACGATACGAGCAGTACTTC. This sequence encodes CASTGTERYEQYF. The rearrangement uses TRBV6-1 and TRBJ2-7; the D call may be TRBD1 or TRBD2 (5 bases each). From germline, CDR1 is MNHNS and CDR2 SASEGT. The CDR3 length is 13 residues. V was trimmed by 7 bases and J by 4 bases, leaving 14 bases between them.

This clonotype was counted between two and nine times. A read error may account for a junction end that differs from germline. The V gene is TRBV9, the J gene TRBJ2-7, with D hard to call. Per germline, CDR1 SGDLS and CDR2 YYNGEE. CDR3 size: 14 residues. The CDR3 loop is CASSVRSSSHEQYF. As DNA, the CDR3 is TGTGCCAGCAGCGTTAGGAGTTCCTCCCACGAGCAGTACTTC. The complete variable domain, with remaining parts taken from reference TRBV9 and TRBJ2-7, reads DSGVTQTPKHLITATGQRVTLRCSPRSGDLSVYWYQQSLDQGLQFLIQYYNGEERAKGNILERFSAQQFPDLHSELNLSSLELGDSALYFCASSVRSSSHEQYFGPGTRLTVT.

Worth noting for this clonotype: The junction departs from the called germline gene at one end, perhaps through a read error. The chain recombines TRBV7-7 with TRBJ2-5; 7 bases agree with TRBD1. The CDR3 sequence is 13 residues long. The germline V gene has CDR1 SSHAT and CDR2 FNYEAQ (reference sequence). In DNA form, the CDR3 reads TGTGCTAGCAGCTTTGACAGGGATCAGACCCAGTACTTC. This gives the protein CASSFDRDQTQYF.

The chain is built from TRBV11-3 and TRBJ2-7; 7 positions agree with TRBD1. Germline CDR1 and CDR2: SGHNT and YENEEA. This CDR3 spans 15 amino acids. With V trimmed by 3 bases and J by 5 bases, 10 bases remained unmatched. CDR3 DNA sequence: TGTGCCAGCAGCTTGCAAGGGGGCTTTCCCAACGAGCAGTACTTC. It encodes CASSLQGGFPNEQYF.

A few counts support this clonotype. The genes are TRBV6-1 and TRBJ2-5; possibly TRBD2 for D (7 bases). There are 14 residues in the CDR3. CDR1 and CDR2 (germline): MNHNS, SASEGT. V was shortened by 8 bases and J by 5 bases, with 18 bases between the two germline ends. In DNA form, the CDR3 reads TGTGCCAGCCGGGACGGGGGGCCGGGCGAGACCCAGTACTTC. Translation gives CASRDGGPGETQYF.

This clonotype was picked up a small number of times. The J gene is TRBJ1-1, the V gene TRBV7-6; TRBD1 agrees at 9 bases. This CDR3 comprises 16 residues. Germline CDR1 is SGHVS and CDR2 is FNYEAQ. J lost 7 bases, V lost 1 base, and 10 bases had no gene match. The CDR3 nucleotides are TGTGCCAGCAGCTTAGAGACCGGGACAGGGATGAATGAAGCTTTCTTT. This translates into CASSLETGTGMNEAFF.